The entry below gives a single TCR beta chain sequence along with its context. What this receptor recognizes is not known. Per-base quality was not reported, and no clone a single base away is much larger than it. The collaborating institutions used their own protocols to collect whole blood in K2EDTA tubes. Collaborator samples were shipped for TCRbeta analysis as frozen whole blood, isolated PBMCs, or DNA extracted from either sample type. These data come from a study of blood T cell repertoires in COVID-19 (TCRdb year 2020). General notes on the study: Samples from collaborators originated in the United States, Italy and Spain and spanned both the acute and convalescent phases of COVID-19. The repertoires were released in a freely available public database intended as a resource for research on the immune response to SARS-CoV-2. Deeply sampled blood TCRbeta repertoires from subjects exposed to, actively infected with, or recovered from COVID-19 were included in the dataset. The prospective study material was composed of cDNA or gDNA derived from T cells, B-cell-depleted T cells, or PBMCs. Sample metadata almost always included a de-identified subject ID, COVID-19 status, age in years and sex. Samples were obtained from the ongoing ImmuneRACE study (first 160 participants) and from some 1,300 subjects provided by 6 global collaborators. Where available, HLA class I and class II types were taken from metadata supplied by the sample provider and were not determined by assay-based typing. The study at large found these results: How much clinical and demographic metadata was included differed by source and by participant, and the metadata was provided uncurated.

V ends up 5 bases short and J 7 bases short, with an unmatched junction base count of 9. From a lookup of the germline V gene, CDR1 and CDR2 are KGHDR and SFDVKD. The CDR3 starts with the cysteine, ends with the phenylalanine, and has 15 residues. Only the CDR3 part of the read is kept: 45 bases, read in frame from the first base. The immunoSEQ Assay, a bias-controlled multiplex PCR, was used to amplify TCRbeta CDR3 regions from genomic DNA. As for the original processing: The number of nucleated cells in each sample was estimated by amplification of reference gene primers within the assay. Sequence reads were collapsed and filtered to measure the absolute abundance of every unique TCRbeta CDR3 rearrangement. For each sample, productive Simpson clonality was calculated by taking the square root of Simpson's diversity index across productive rearrangements. TCRdb holds this immuneACCESS table with in-frame rearrangements only. Some clones are missing; in checked studies, unresolved V genes explain under half, and the rest has no known cause. The V and J calls and clone size are taken from that table; D and trimming were inferred from the DNA. The sample table lists some 140,000 clones, about 89% of them with a count of one. The ten largest clones represent less than 20% of the sample.

This clonotype originated in a man in his forties or fifties with active or convalescent COVID-19. Sequencing was done on a sample of peripheral blood. The sequence joins TRBV24-1 to TRBJ2-3; 9 central bases correspond to TRBD1. The encoded CDR3 is CATSVSGTGIYTQYF. The DNA sequence follows: TGTGCCACCAGTGTATCCGGGACAGGGATTTATACGCAGTATTTT.